This TCR beta chain was captured by sequencing in a study of blood T cell repertoires in COVID-19. Across the whole study: In each case, the material was cDNA or gDNA derived from T cells, B-cell-depleted T cells, or PBMCs.

Some clones are missing from TCRdb's copy, which holds only in-frame ones; the method was immunoSEQ multiplex PCR. Here the sample spans about 68,000 clones, about 87% being singletons. Germline CDR1 reads MNHNS; CDR2 reads SASEGT. CDR3 length: 14 residues. The V end was cut by 0 bases, the J end by 8 bases, with 13 bases between. V gene TRBV6-1 combines with J gene TRBJ1-1; maybe TRBD1 (5 bases). The sequenced material came from peripheral blood. The sequence derives from a human donor in a cohort sampled during active COVID-19. The CDR3 protein is CASSEAPGGGEAFF. The DNA for the CDR3 is TGTGCCAGCAGTGAAGCCCCTGGGGGAGGGGAAGCTTTCTTT.